These 23 T cell receptor beta chains came from one sample sequenced in a study of lymphopenia after photon versus proton radiotherapy. Sequencing used immunoSEQ multiplex PCR; TCRdb keeps in-frame clones, though not all of them. Here the sample spans 70,000 to 95,000 clones, around four fifths being singletons. The sample here was peripheral blood, taken from a patient treated with proton-based radiotherapy. These receptors all stem from a man in his 60s with pancreatic cancer.

The rearrangement links TRBV4-1 to TRBJ2-1, with 13 bases that match TRBD2. There are 14 residues in the CDR3. Per the germline V gene, CDR1 is MGHRA and CDR2 is YSYEKL. V was clipped by 6 bases and J by 6 bases; unmatched bases: 2. DNA of the CDR3: TGCGCCAGCAGTGGACTAGCGGGAGTCAATGAGCAGTTCTTC. This gives the protein CASSGLAGVNEQFF.

V and J are TRBV7-2 and TRBJ2-2; TRBD2 agrees at 10 bases. V lost 2 bases and J lost 9; bases outside the gene matches: 6. The CDR3 covers 15 residues. Germline CDR1 and CDR2: SGHTA and FQGNSA. CDR3 in DNA: TGTGCCAGCAGCTTAAAGGCTAGCGGGAGTTGGGAGCTGTTTTTT. As protein: CASSLKASGSWELFF.

The chain recombines TRBV29-1 with TRBJ2-5, with D perhaps TRBD1 (5 bases). Matching the DNA end better, TRBJ2-7 makes the J call doubtful. The CDR3 runs to 13 residues. CDR1 is SQVTM and CDR2 is ANQGSEA in the germline V gene. The CDR3 is CSVEVLQGYEQYF. CDR3 nucleotides: TGCAGCGTTGAAGTTTTGCAGGGCTACGAGCAGTACTTC.

The genes are TRBV27 and TRBJ1-6, with TRBD1 identical over 7 bases. This CDR3 region has 14 residues. Trimming at V came to 3 bases and at J to 7 bases, leaving 3 bases not matched to a gene. Germline CDR1 and CDR2: MNHEY and SMNVEV (reference sequence). The CDR3 region has the DNA TGTGCCAGCAGTTTCGCACAGGGGAATTCACCCCTCCACTTT. Translating it yields CASSFAQGNSPLHF.

This chain connects TRBV6-1 to TRBJ1-2, with 9 nucleotides matching TRBD1. CDR1 is MNHNS, CDR2 SASEGT, per germline. J gave up 1 base and V 5 bases, and 2 bases lay outside the gene matches. CDR3 length equals 14 residues. The CDR3 DNA reads as TGTGCCAGCAGTCCGGGACAGGGTAACTATGGCTACACCTTC. Translated: CASSPGQGNYGYTF.

The chain combines TRBV7-3 with TRBJ2-2; TRBD1 agrees at 7 bases. CDR3 length: 15 residues. Trimming cost V 4 bases and J 1 base; bases outside gene matches: 3. CDR1 SGHTA and CDR2 FQGTGA come from the germline V gene. The CDR3 nucleotides read TGTGCCAGCAGCTCGACAGGGTTGAACACCGGGGAGCTGTTTTTT. This sequence encodes CASSSTGLNTGELFF.

This clone has a single count. V usage is TRBV4-2 and J usage is TRBJ1-1, with D perhaps matching TRBD1 (5 bases). The CDR3 length is 17 residues. Germline V gene sequence: CDR1 LGHNA, CDR2 YNFKEQ. The germline V and J ends were trimmed by 0 bases and 6 bases, with 20 bases remaining between them. The CDR3: CASSQDLFSAQGAEAFF. The CDR3 DNA reads TGTGCCAGCAGCCAAGATCTTTTTTCCGCGCAGGGCGCTGAAGCTTTCTTT.

V usage is TRBV11-2 and J usage is TRBJ2-2, with 8 bases matching TRBD2. CDR1 is SGHAT and CDR2 is FQNNGV in the germline V gene. The junction had 12 bases not matched to a gene; V was cut back by 5 bases and J by 7 bases. The CDR3 covers 16 residues. CDR3 nucleotide sequence: TGTGCCAGCAGCCCCTTGGGACTAGGGGCGGGCGGGGAGCTGTTTTTT. This sequence encodes CASSPLGLGAGGELFF.

Only a few counts were recorded for this clone. The chain joins TRBV11-3 to TRBJ2-1; tentative D call: TRBD1 (6 bases). Deletions cut 3 bases from V and 4 bases from J, with 13 bases between. CDR1 is SGHNT, CDR2 YENEEA, per germline. The CDR3 totals 15 residues. The CDR3 region is CASSLHRAMYNEQFF. CDR3 coding DNA: TGTGCCAGCAGCTTGCACAGGGCTATGTACAATGAGCAGTTCTTC.

V is TRBV9 and J is TRBJ1-5; D is undetermined. Per the germline V gene, CDR1 is SGDLS and CDR2 is YYNGEE. V was shortened by 4 bases and J by 4 bases, with 15 bases between the two germline ends. This CDR3 spans 15 amino acids. CDR3 in amino acids: CASSSRGGWNQPQHF. As DNA, the CDR3 is TGTGCCAGCAGCTCCCGGGGAGGGTGGAATCAGCCCCAGCATTTT.

This chain connects TRBV15 to TRBJ1-5; possible D gene TRBD1, 5 bases. The CDR3 has 17 residues. V lost 0 bases and J lost 3, with 15 bases in between. Per germline, CDR1 LNHNV and CDR2 YYDKDF (reference sequence). The DNA for the CDR3 is TGTGCCACCAGCAGAGATCAAATAGGGGCCCCCAATCAGCCCCAGCATTTT. Translated: CATSRDQIGAPNQPQHF. Together with reference TRBV15 and TRBJ1-5, the CDR3 gives the full variable domain: DAMVIQNPRYQVTQFGKPVTLSCSQTLNHNVMYWYQQKSSQAPKLLFHYYDKDFNNEADTPDNFQSRRPNTSFCFLDIRSPGLGDTAMYLCATSRDQIGAPNQPQHFGDGTRLSIL.

The chain joins TRBV11-2 to TRBJ1-3; 7 positions agree with TRBD1. Germline loops: CDR1 SGHAT, CDR2 FQNNGV. The CDR3 runs to 17 residues. V lost 0 bases and J lost 8; bases outside the gene matches: 13. This CDR3 reads CASSLDDLWDSGDTIYF. The DNA for the CDR3 is TGTGCCAGCAGCTTAGATGACCTTTGGGACAGTGGCGACACCATATATTTT.

The chain has TRBV19 and TRBJ2-6; TRBD1 agrees at 9 bases. The CDR3 covers 15 residues. From germline, CDR1 is LNHDA and CDR2 SQIVND (reference sequence). J gave up 2 bases and V 4 bases, and 0 bases lay outside the gene matches. Here the CDR3 reads CASSRDRAGANVLTF. The CDR3 DNA reads TGTGCCAGTAGTAGGGACAGGGCTGGGGCCAACGTCCTGACTTTC.

CDR3 nucleotide sequence: TGTGCCAGCTCAGCGGCCATGGGACTTATCAATCAGCCCCAGCATTTT. Protein sequence: CASSAAMGLINQPQHF. The chain joins TRBV18 to TRBJ1-5, with a weak D call TRBD1 (5 bases). CDR1 is KGHSH and CDR2 is LQKENI in the germline V gene. This CDR3 is built from 16 residues. Trimming pared 5 bases from V and 3 bases from J, leaving 17 bases between.

The J gene is TRBJ2-1, the V gene TRBV28; 12 positions agree with TRBD2. Unmatched junction bases numbered 11, after V lost 6 bases and J lost 8 bases. Germline V lookup: CDR1 MDHEN, CDR2 SYDVKM. The CDR3 length is 16 residues. CDR3 bases: TGTGCCAGCAGCCCAAGTCTAGCGGGAGGGTTCCATGAGCAGTTCTTC. It translates to CASSPSLAGGFHEQFF.

This clone was counted a single time. V is TRBV5-4 and J is TRBJ2-1, with 7 bases fitting TRBD2. V dropped 5 bases and J dropped 10; count of bases not matched to a gene: 9. The CDR3 covers 13 residues. Germline values: CDR1 SGHNT, CDR2 YYREEE (reference sequence). The CDR3 loop reads CASRTAGYEEQFF. The CDR3 nucleotides are TGTGCCAGCAGAACAGCGGGGTACGAGGAGCAGTTCTTC.

The chain links TRBV7-9 to TRBJ1-4; TRBD1 agrees at 9 bases. Per germline, CDR1 SEHNR and CDR2 FQNEAQ (reference sequence). The CDR3 loop spans 14 amino acids. With V trimmed by 5 bases and J by 7 bases, 5 bases remained unmatched. The CDR3 DNA reads as TGTGCCAGCAGCCCCGGGACAGGGAGTGAAAAACTGTTTTTT. It translates to CASSPGTGSEKLFF.

This chain joins TRBV19 and TRBJ2-1; TRBD2 aligns across 7 bases. The CDR3 has 16 amino acids. Germline V lookup: CDR1 LNHDA, CDR2 SQIVND (reference sequence). Losses at the gene ends were 5 bases for V and 1 base for J; bases not matched to a gene: 8. The CDR3 spells CASSPFQAGSYNEQFF. Here the CDR3 DNA reads TGTGCCAGTAGTCCCTTCCAAGCGGGATCCTACAATGAGCAGTTCTTC.

The V and J genes are TRBV7-8 and TRBJ1-5, with 8 nucleotides matching TRBD1. This CDR3 is built from 14 residues. Trimming at V came to 3 bases and at J to 7 bases, leaving 5 bases not matched to a gene. Germline CDR1 and CDR2: SGHVS and FQNEAQ. The CDR3 spells CASSFSGGGQPQHF. CDR3 DNA sequence: TGTGCCAGCAGCTTTTCAGGGGGCGGACAGCCCCAGCATTTT. Filled out from reference TRBV7-8 and TRBJ1-5, the complete variable domain reads GAGVSQSPRYKVAKRGQDVALRCDPISGHVSLFWYQQALGQGPEFLTYFQNEAQLDKSGLPSDRFFAERPEGSVSTLKIQRTQQEDSAVYLCASSFSGGGQPQHFGDGTRLSIL.

V and J are TRBV6-1 and TRBJ2-2; a possible D gene is TRBD2 (5 bases). Deletions cut 7 bases from V and 5 bases from J, with 17 bases between. CDR1 is MNHNS and CDR2 is SASEGT in the germline V gene. This CDR3 has 15 residues. The DNA for the CDR3 is TGTGCCAGCATTCCGGGATTTAGCTGGACCGGGGAGCTGTTTTTT. It codes for CASIPGFSWTGELFF.

This chain links TRBV9 with TRBJ1-2, with 9 bases that match TRBD1. This CDR3 has 13 amino acids. From germline, CDR1 is SGDLS and CDR2 YYNGEE. V lost 3 bases and J lost 5; bases outside the gene matches: 2. CDR3 in amino acids: CASSGQGDYGYTF. The CDR3 bases are TGTGCCAGCAGCGGACAGGGGGATTATGGCTACACCTTC.

The chain combines TRBV28 with TRBJ2-7; a weak D match, TRBD1 (6 bases). The CDR3 covers 14 residues. Germline-derived CDR1 and CDR2 are MDHEN and SYDVKM. Trimming cost V 5 bases and J 7 bases, with 18 bases left between them. The CDR3: CASSVTGTRKEQYF. DNA of the CDR3: TGTGCCAGCAGTGTCACCGGGACACGGAAAGAGCAGTACTTC.

This chain connects TRBV4-3 to TRBJ2-7, with 13 bases aligning to TRBD2. With V trimmed by 4 bases and J by 5 bases, 8 bases remained unmatched. CDR1 is LGHNA, CDR2 YSLEER, per germline. The CDR3 extends over 16 amino acids. CDR3 nucleotide sequence: TGCGCCAGCAGCCTGGCCGGGACTAGCGGGACCCACGAGCAGTACTTC. Protein sequence: CASSLAGTSGTHEQYF.